This TCR beta chain came from a study of T-cell reconstitution after alpha-beta-depleted transplantation in children. The authors prepared the TCRbeta library with unique molecular identifiers. TCRdb reprocessed the PCR reads with MiXCR, giving one entry per CDR3 protein. In the table there are some 550,000 distinct CDR3 sequences, about a sixth of which are singletons. The CDR3 has 14 residues. V lost 2 bases and J lost 0, with 8 bases in between. Germline CDR1 is MNHEY and CDR2 is SVGEGT. This receptor was obtained from a human donor who donated a stem cell graft to a child with acute lymphoblastic leukemia. The genes are TRBV6-2 or TRBV6-3 and TRBJ2-7; D uncertain. The specimen comprised PBMCs from the stem cell graft donor, sampled from the stem cell graft. The CDR3 DNA sequence: TGTGCCAGCAGTTACGGGCTAGTCTCCTACGAGCAGTACTTC. Encoded protein: CASSYGLVSYEQYF.